The next 27 T cell receptor beta chains were all read from a single sample in a study of a mutant IDH1 vaccine in newly diagnosed glioma. Time point in this sample: week 35, safety follow-up. Each dose delivered 300 ug of mutant IDH1 20-mer peptide subcutaneously with imiquimod. Using immunoSEQ multiplex PCR, the repertoire was profiled, and TCRdb retains in-frame clones only, with some absent. The data contain approximately 50,000 clones, under 85% of them singletons. Their target antigens are unknown. This material consisted of PBMCs, taken from a glioma patient whose treatment included an IDH1 peptide vaccine. Every receptor here comes from a man aged 35 to 55 with glioma.

The V call is TRBV18, the J call TRBJ2-7; D gene ambiguous. Trimming shortened V by 3 bases and J by 1 base, and 7 bases separated the two germline ends. This CDR3 has 13 residues. CDR1 and CDR2 (germline): KGHSH, LQKENI. The CDR3, as DNA: TGTGCCAGCTCACCCCCTACTTCCTACGAGCAGTACTTC. Protein: CASSPPTSYEQYF.

This clone appeared once. V is TRBV4-1 and J is TRBJ1-2, with D unclear. The CDR3 contains 16 residues. The V gene lost 0 bases and the J gene lost 4 bases, with 15 bases spanning the gap. Germline V gene data show CDR1 as MGHRA and CDR2 as YSYEKL. The CDR3 sequence: CASSQDHRELGYGYTF. The CDR3 nucleotides read TGCGCCAGCAGCCAAGATCATCGGGAACTGGGCTATGGCTACACCTTC.

The J gene is TRBJ2-1, the V gene TRBV5-1; 10 nucleotides align to TRBD2. Germline CDR1 SGHRS, CDR2 YFSETQ. This CDR3 comprises 15 residues. The V segment lost 0 bases and the J segment 6 bases; nucleotides outside the gene matches: 3. Here the CDR3 reads CASSLALAGVNEQFF. CDR3 in DNA: TGCGCCAGCAGCTTGGCGCTAGCGGGGGTCAATGAGCAGTTCTTC.

The rearrangement links TRBV11-2 to TRBJ2-5, with D maybe TRBD2 (6 bases). The tail of the sequence fits TRBJ2-7 better, so the J call may be wrong. CDR1 SGHAT and CDR2 FQNNGV come from the germline V gene. This CDR3 is built from 14 residues. The CDR3 nucleotides read TGTGCCAGCCGGGAGAGGCTTGAGGCCTACGAGCAGTACTTC. Amino acid sequence: CASRERLEAYEQYF.

The chain joins TRBV7-9 to TRBJ2-1; D remains unclear. The CDR3 covers 14 residues. The V gene lost 2 bases and the J gene lost 5 bases, with 10 bases spanning the gap. Germline V gene lookup returns CDR1 SEHNR and CDR2 FQNEAQ (reference sequence). This CDR3 is CASSLSAGNNEQFF. The CDR3 bases are TGTGCCAGCAGCTTATCCGCTGGGAACAATGAGCAGTTCTTC.

This clone has a single count. The chain carries TRBV6-5 and TRBJ1-2, with 11 bases that match TRBD1. Germline assignment: CDR1 MNHEY and CDR2 SVGAGI. With V trimmed by 4 bases and J by 8 bases, 12 bases remained unmatched. CDR3 length: 16 amino acids. The CDR3 loop reads CASSWTGQGAGGGYTF. The DNA for the CDR3 is TGTGCCAGCAGTTGGACCGGACAGGGGGCCGGCGGAGGCTACACCTTC.

This rearrangement joins TRBV9 to TRBJ2-2; D gene uncertain. The germline V and J ends were trimmed by 4 bases and 1 base, with 11 bases remaining between them. The CDR3 is made up of 15 amino acids. Germline assignment: CDR1 SGDLS and CDR2 YYNGEE. CDR3 residues: CASSPPGWNTGELFF. Here the CDR3 DNA reads TGTGCCAGCAGCCCCCCCGGATGGAACACCGGGGAGCTGTTTTTT.

This chain connects TRBV6-4 to TRBJ1-2; 9 bases align to TRBD1. V was clipped by 6 bases and J by 8 bases; unmatched bases: 13. CDR3 size: 15 residues. The germline CDR1 and CDR2 sequences are MRHNA and SNTAGT. CDR3 sequence reads: CASSPGQGTPGGYTF. CDR3 DNA sequence: TGTGCCAGCAGCCCGGGACAGGGAACACCGGGAGGCTACACCTTC.

The chain has TRBV6-6 and TRBJ2-7; the D gene is possibly TRBD2 (6 bases). Trimming shortened V by 6 bases and J by 2 bases, and 14 bases separated the two germline ends. This CDR3 spans 14 amino acids. Looked up from germline, CDR1 is MNHNY and CDR2 is SVGAGI (reference sequence). CDR3 residues: CASRPGGATYEQYF. The CDR3 coding sequence is TGTGCCAGCAGACCCGGCGGGGCCACCTACGAGCAGTACTTC.

V and J are TRBV9 and TRBJ1-2, with TRBD1 as a possible D gene (5 bases). V gave up 4 bases and J gave up 9 bases, with 16 bases separating them. Germline lookup yields CDR1 SGDLS and CDR2 YYNGEE. There are 13 residues in the CDR3. The CDR3 sequence: CASSTGPTLRYTF. The CDR3 DNA is TGTGCCAGCAGCACGGGACCCACTTTACGCTACACCTTC.

The CDR3 bases are TGTGCCAGCAGCTTAGTCGCCGGGACAGGGGGCGGCTACGAGCAGTACTTC. Encoded protein: CASSLVAGTGGGYEQYF. The gene calls are TRBV7-6 and TRBJ2-7; 12 bases line up with TRBD1. J gave up 3 bases and V 1 base, and 7 bases lay outside the gene matches. The germline CDR1 and CDR2 sequences are SGHVS and FNYEAQ. CDR3 size: 17 residues.

The gene calls are TRBV18 and TRBJ2-7; 9 bases align to TRBD1. V was clipped by 2 bases and J by 6 bases; unmatched bases: 8. The CDR3 is 15 amino acids. CDR1 and CDR2 from the germline V gene are KGHSH and LQKENI. The CDR3 sequence: CASSPSRQGGGEQYF. CDR3 coding DNA: TGTGCCAGCTCACCAAGCCGACAGGGGGGTGGCGAGCAGTACTTC.

The chain has TRBV5-4 and TRBJ2-2; TRBD1 or TRBD2 may be the D gene (6 bases each). Germline V CDR1 and CDR2: SGHNT, YYREEE (reference sequence). Trimming stripped 1 base from V and 10 bases from J, with 14 bases between. There are 14 residues in the CDR3. DNA for the CDR3: TGTGCCAGCAGCTTGATCGGGGGCAATCAGGAGCTGTTTTTT. Translated: CASSLIGGNQELFF.

The CDR3 is CASRGGLNTEAFF. The CDR3 region has the DNA TGCGCCAGCAGGGGCGGCTTGAACACTGAAGCTTTCTTT. This rearrangement joins TRBV10-2 to TRBJ1-1; D gene uncertain. The CDR3 sequence is 13 residues long. The germline V and J ends were trimmed by 6 bases and 0 bases, with 8 bases remaining between them. Germline CDR1 WSHSY, CDR2 SAAADI.

This sequence joins TRBV18 and TRBJ2-1, with 8 bases lining up with TRBD2. The V gene's germline CDR1 is KGHSH and CDR2 LQKENI. This CDR3 has 15 residues. The V and J ends lost 6 bases and 6 bases, in that order; junction bases with no gene match: 10. CDR3 nucleotide sequence: TGTGCCAGCTCCGACTATTGGGCGGGGGGCAATGAGCAGTTCTTC. Protein sequence: CASSDYWAGGNEQFF. Supplemented by reference TRBV18 and TRBJ2-1, the full variable domain reads NAGVMQNPRHLVRRRGQEARLRCSPMKGHSHVYWYRQLPEEGLKFMVYLQKENIIDESGMPKERFSAEFPKEGPSILRIQQVVRGDSAAYFCASSDYWAGGNEQFFGPGTRLTVL.

The rearrangement uses TRBV30 and TRBJ2-5; D is unclear. Looked up from germline, CDR1 is GTSNPN and CDR2 is SVGIG (reference sequence). The CDR3 is made up of 11 amino acids. Trimming pared 4 bases from V and 2 bases from J, leaving 5 bases between. The CDR3 here is CAWMAQETQYF. As DNA, the CDR3 is TGTGCCTGGATGGCACAAGAGACCCAGTACTTC.

This clone showed up just a few times. The rearrangement links TRBV20-1 to TRBJ2-5; 7 nucleotides line up with TRBD2. CDR3 length: 11 amino acids. The germline V gene encodes CDR1 DFQATT and CDR2 SNEGSKA (reference sequence). V lost 4 bases to trimming and J lost 10 bases; unmatched junction nucleotides: 6. The CDR3 sequence: CSATARGDQYF. The CDR3 bases are TGCAGTGCTACAGCCCGGGGGGACCAGTACTTC.

The chain combines TRBV10-3 with TRBJ2-7; 9 bases align to TRBD1. Trimming at V came to 6 bases and at J to 4 bases, leaving 7 bases not matched to a gene. The germline CDR1 and CDR2 sequences are ENHRY and SYGVKD. The CDR3 is 14 residues long. CDR3 protein: CAISRGTGMYEQYF. CDR3 coding DNA: TGTGCCATCAGCCGCGGGACAGGGATGTACGAGCAGTACTTC.

This sequence joins TRBV20-1 and TRBJ1-2; D remains unclear. Germline CDR1 is DFQATT and CDR2 is SNEGSKA (reference sequence). Trimming cost V 7 bases and J 4 bases, with 10 bases left between them. The CDR3 extends over 11 amino acids. The CDR3 region is CSVPASYGYTF. As DNA, the CDR3 is TGCAGTGTCCCGGCGTCCTATGGCTACACCTTC.

The table lists this clone with a count of one. The rearrangement uses TRBV4-2 and TRBJ2-7; D is unclear. The V and J ends lost 4 bases and 1 base respectively, with 14 bases between them. CDR1 is LGHNA and CDR2 is YNFKEQ in the germline V gene. The CDR3 sequence is 15 residues long. The CDR3 DNA reads as TGTGCCAGCAGCCCAAACGTTGGGGTTTCCTACGAGCAGTACTTC. It is translated as CASSPNVGVSYEQYF.

V gene TRBV6-5 combines with J gene TRBJ1-4; D is unclear. This CDR3 spans 15 amino acids. In germline, CDR1 is MNHEY, CDR2 SVGAGI. Trimming shortened V by 0 bases and J by 4 bases, and 9 bases separated the two germline ends. The CDR3 nucleotides read TGTGCCAGCAGTTACTCCCAGACGGGTAATGAAAAACTGTTTTTT. This translates into CASSYSQTGNEKLFF.

The rearrangement links TRBV5-1 to TRBJ2-5, with unresolved D. This CDR3 comprises 15 residues. Germline-derived CDR1 and CDR2 are SGHRS and YFSETQ. Trimming cost V 0 bases and J 1 base, with 10 bases left between them. The CDR3 DNA is TGCGCCAGCAGCTTGGACATACGAATCCAAGAGACCCAGTACTTC. Translating gives CASSLDIRIQETQYF.

This chain links TRBV18 with TRBJ2-7; 9 positions agree with TRBD2. J was trimmed by 3 bases and V by 3 bases; bases with no gene match: 3. Germline V gene sequence: CDR1 KGHSH, CDR2 LQKENI. The CDR3 extends over 14 amino acids. In DNA, the CDR3 is TGTGCCAGCTCACCGATTAGCGGGGGCTACGAGCAGTACTTC. It yields the protein CASSPISGGYEQYF.

The rearrangement uses TRBV5-1 and TRBJ2-2, with D tentatively TRBD1 (7 bases). V lost 3 bases and J 4 bases, leaving 13 bases between the germline ends. Germline CDR1 SGHRS, CDR2 YFSETQ. This CDR3 region has 15 residues. The CDR3 sequence: CASSSGQEGTGELFF. Here the CDR3 DNA reads TGCGCCAGCAGCTCTGGACAGGAGGGCACCGGGGAGCTGTTTTTT.

This clone is judged medium-sized. This chain joins TRBV4-1 and TRBJ2-3; perhaps TRBD1 as D (6 bases). CDR1 is MGHRA and CDR2 is YSYEKL in the germline V gene. The CDR3 sequence is 16 residues long. The V end lost 2 bases, the J end lost 4 bases, and 16 bases lay between the germline ends. The CDR3 DNA sequence: TGCGCCAGCAGCCAACCTGGGAGACAGGTATCAGATACGCAGTATTTT. Its translation is CASSQPGRQVSDTQYF.

The V gene is TRBV19, the J gene TRBJ2-7; 8 bases fit TRBD1. This CDR3 is 16 amino acids long. V dropped 1 base and J dropped 2; count of bases not matched to a gene: 7. Germline CDR1 LNHDA, CDR2 SQIVND (reference sequence). CDR3 loop: CASSIAWTGTAYEQYF. The CDR3, as DNA: TGTGCCAGTAGTATAGCCTGGACAGGGACGGCCTACGAGCAGTACTTC.

In its sample, this clone was seen a few times. This sequence joins TRBV2 and TRBJ1-1; TRBD1 matches 9 bases. This CDR3 is 15 amino acids long. The germline gives CDR1 SNHLY, CDR2 FYNNEI. After removal of 9 bases from V and 0 bases from J, the junction contained 8 bases not matched to a gene. DNA of the CDR3: TGTGCCAGTGGACAGGGGCGGGTTATGAACACTGAAGCTTTCTTT. This encodes CASGQGRVMNTEAFF.